This T cell receptor (beta chain) was identified during a study of blood T cell repertoires in COVID-19. Germline CDR1 is SNHLY and CDR2 is FYNNEI. This CDR3 has 17 residues. TCRdb's table, derived via immunoSEQ multiplex PCR, lists solely in-frame clones and lacks some. The sample records about 89,000 clones, 72% being singletons. In regard to this clone: At one boundary the junction diverges from the germline segment, which might be a read error.

The chain has TRBV2 and TRBJ2-5, with 10 bases aligning to TRBD2. The receptor's source is a woman older than 75 with acute or convalescent COVID-19. Sequences were obtained from peripheral blood. CDR3 region: CASREGTTSGGDETQYF. The CDR3 DNA reads as TGTGCCAGCAGAGAAGGGACAACCAGCGGGGGGGACGAGACCCAGTACTTC. Based on the CDR3 plus reference TRBV2 and TRBJ2-5, the full variable domain is EPEVTQTPSHQVTQMGQEVILRCVPISNHLYFYWYRQILGQKVEFLVSFYNNEISEKSEIFDDQFSVERPDGSNFTLKIRSTKLEDSAMYFCASREGTTSGGDETQYFGPGTRLLVL.